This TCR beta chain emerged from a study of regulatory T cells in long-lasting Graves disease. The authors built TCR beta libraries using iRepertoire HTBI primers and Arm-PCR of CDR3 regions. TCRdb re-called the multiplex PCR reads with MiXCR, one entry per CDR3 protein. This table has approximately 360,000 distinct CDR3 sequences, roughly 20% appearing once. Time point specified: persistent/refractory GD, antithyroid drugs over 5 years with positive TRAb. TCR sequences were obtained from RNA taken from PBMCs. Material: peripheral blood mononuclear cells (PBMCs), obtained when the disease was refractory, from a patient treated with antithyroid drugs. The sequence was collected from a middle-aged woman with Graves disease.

CDR3 bases: TGTGCCAGCAGGAGGGGATATGAAAAACTGTTTTTT. Residues: CASRRGYEKLFF. The chain combines TRBV25-1 with TRBJ1-4; D is possibly TRBD1 (5 bases). The V end was cut by 6 bases, the J end by 6 bases, with 8 bases between. This CDR3 is 12 amino acids long. CDR1 and CDR2 from the germline V gene are MGHDK and SYGVNS.